Listed here are 25 T cell receptor beta chains from one sample, sequenced in a study of blood T cell repertoires in COVID-19. Clones were read by immunoSEQ multiplex PCR, and TCRdb kept only the in-frame ones, dropping some. The sample records about 200,000 clones, approximately 85% being singletons. Sequencing used peripheral blood. The source is an elderly woman with acute or convalescent COVID-19.

V is TRBV12-3 or TRBV12-4 and J is TRBJ1-2; TRBD1 aligns across 7 bases. V shed 6 bases, J shed 7 bases, and the junction held 2 bases outside the gene matches. This CDR3 spans 11 amino acids. CDR3 loop: CASRTGSGYTF. The CDR3 DNA reads as TGTGCCAGCAGGACAGGGAGTGGCTACACCTTC.

V gene TRBV24-1 combines with J gene TRBJ2-5, with 9 positions matching TRBD1. With 1 base clipped from V and 4 bases from J, the junction kept 3 bases outside the gene matches. The CDR3 loop spans 15 amino acids. Per germline, CDR1 KGHDR and CDR2 SFDVKD. CDR3 bases: TGTGCCACCAGTGATTTTATGGGACAGGGAGAGACCCAGTACTTC. It codes for CATSDFMGQGETQYF.

The rearrangement links TRBV6-6 to TRBJ2-3; tentative D call: TRBD2 (5 bases). V lost 6 bases to trimming and J lost 5 bases, with 15 bases between them. The CDR3 extends over 14 amino acids. Germline CDR1 MNHNY, CDR2 SVGAGI (reference sequence). The CDR3 protein is CASSWNQAGDTQYF. CDR3 DNA sequence: TGTGCCAGCAGCTGGAACCAGGCGGGAGATACGCAGTATTTT.

Written as DNA, the CDR3 is TGTGCCAGCTCACCGGGACAGGCGGTGGAGCAGTACTTC. Its translation: CASSPGQAVEQYF. The rearrangement uses TRBV18 and TRBJ2-7; 8 bases map to TRBD1. Trimming took 3 bases from V and 7 from J; bases not matched to a gene: 5. Germline V lookup: CDR1 KGHSH, CDR2 LQKENI. The length of the CDR3 is 13 residues.

The gene calls are TRBV7-9 and TRBJ2-5, with TRBD1 as a possible D gene (6 bases). The V end lost 6 bases, the J end lost 4 bases, and 12 bases lay between the germline ends. Germline CDR1 and CDR2: SEHNR and FQNEAQ (reference sequence). The CDR3 covers 13 residues. The CDR3 sequence: CASSSLGGETQYF. The CDR3 bases are TGTGCCAGCAGTTCCTTAGGGGGAGAGACCCAGTACTTC.

This chain uses TRBV4-3 with TRBJ1-4; D gene uncertain. The length of the CDR3 is 15 residues. V lost 5 bases and J lost 0, with 10 bases in between. Germline V lookup: CDR1 LGHNA, CDR2 YSLEER. DNA for the CDR3: TGCGCCAGCAGCTTAGACATTGCAACTAATGAAAAACTGTTTTTT. Its translation: CASSLDIATNEKLFF.

The genes are TRBV11-2 and TRBJ2-7; possible D gene TRBD1, 5 bases. Per germline, CDR1 SGHAT and CDR2 FQNNGV. With 5 bases removed from V and 2 bases from J, the gap between germline ends came to 19 bases. The CDR3 covers 16 residues. CDR3 sequence reads: CASSQAPGLPPYEQYF. CDR3 DNA sequence: TGTGCCAGCAGCCAAGCTCCAGGGCTCCCCCCCTACGAGCAGTACTTC.

This chain uses TRBV28 with TRBJ1-2; 7 nucleotides line up with TRBD1. In germline, CDR1 is MDHEN, CDR2 SYDVKM. V dropped 3 bases and J dropped 8; count of bases not matched to a gene: 12. CDR3 length equals 15 residues. CDR3 region: CASSLVVEGARGYTF. CDR3 sequence (DNA): TGTGCCAGCAGTTTGGTCGTCGAGGGGGCGCGAGGCTACACCTTC.

The rearrangement links TRBV7-8 to TRBJ1-3; 9 bases align to TRBD1. CDR3 length: 15 residues. The V gene end was trimmed by 5 bases and the J gene end by 4 bases; junction bases not matched to a gene: 6. CDR1 and CDR2 from the germline V gene are SGHVS and FQNEAQ. The CDR3 DNA sequence: TGTGCCAGCAGCCAACAGGGGGCCAGCGGAAACACCATATATTTT. It specifies CASSQQGASGNTIYF.

The chain employs TRBV3-1 (or the pseudogene TRBV3-2) and TRBJ2-3, with D possibly being TRBD1 (5 bases). Germline CDR1 LGHDT, CDR2 YNNKEL (reference sequence). V lost 5 bases, J lost 0 bases, and 9 bases lay in between. The CDR3 is made up of 14 amino acids. CDR3 loop: CASSYRFSTDTQYF. The CDR3, as DNA: TGTGCCAGCAGCTACAGGTTTAGCACAGATACGCAGTATTTT.

This rearrangement joins TRBV7-2 to TRBJ2-4; 7 positions match TRBD1. The CDR3 consists of 16 residues. V lost 1 base and J lost 0; bases outside the gene matches: 3. Germline CDR1 reads SGHTA; CDR2 reads FQGNSA. The DNA for the CDR3 is TGTGCCAGCAGCTTAGTACCAGGGGGAGCCAAAAACATTCAGTACTTC. This codes for CASSLVPGGAKNIQYF.

This clone was seen only once. The V gene is TRBV4-1, the J gene TRBJ1-3; 7 bases are a match to TRBD1. The CDR3 length is 17 residues. The V segment lost 1 base and the J segment 3 bases; nucleotides outside the gene matches: 9. The V gene's germline CDR1 is MGHRA and CDR2 YSYEKL. This CDR3 reads CASSQVPTGPLGNTIYF. The CDR3 nucleotides read TGCGCCAGCAGCCAAGTCCCGACAGGGCCTCTTGGAAACACCATATATTTT.

The count of this clone is one. The V call is TRBV28, the J call TRBJ1-2, with D unclear. CDR1 and CDR2 from the germline V gene are MDHEN and SYDVKM. The length of the CDR3 is 16 residues. Trimming shortened V by 4 bases and J by 4 bases, and 19 bases separated the two germline ends. CDR3 nucleotides: TGTGCCAGCAGTTCCTTTGGCGGAGGAGGACCCTATGGCTACACCTTC. Encoded protein: CASSSFGGGGPYGYTF.

This chain uses TRBV5-4 with TRBJ1-1; 9 nucleotides match TRBD1. V was clipped by 2 bases and J by 0 bases; unmatched bases: 5. Germline V gene lookup returns CDR1 SGHNT and CDR2 YYREEE (reference sequence). The CDR3 sequence is 16 residues long. The CDR3 loop is CASSLTTGGLNTEAFF. The DNA for the CDR3 is TGTGCCAGCAGCTTAACGACAGGGGGTTTGAACACTGAAGCTTTCTTT. Based on the CDR3 plus reference TRBV5-4 and TRBJ1-1, the full variable domain is ETGVTQSPTHLIKTRGQQVTLRCSSQSGHNTVSWYQQALGQGPQFIFQYYREEENGRGNFPPRFSGLQFPNYSSELNVNALELDDSALYLCASSLTTGGLNTEAFFGQGTRLTVV.

This clone was detected once. CDR3 nucleotides: TGTGCCAGCAGCTTAGAGACAGGGGTTTATGGCTACACCTTC. Translated, it gives CASSLETGVYGYTF. The chain recombines TRBV7-2 with TRBJ1-2, with 8 bases aligning to TRBD1. Germline CDR1 SGHTA, CDR2 FQGNSA. With 1 base clipped from V and 5 bases from J, the junction kept 3 bases outside the gene matches. This CDR3 has 14 residues.

The genes are TRBV7-2 and TRBJ1-2; the D is unclear. CDR3 length equals 13 residues. V shed 2 bases and J shed 8 bases, with 12 bases lying between them. CDR1 SGHTA and CDR2 FQGNSA come from the germline V gene. CDR3 in amino acids: CASSLKRVGGYTF. The DNA for the CDR3 is TGTGCCAGCAGCTTAAAGAGGGTAGGAGGCTACACCTTC.

This clone was picked up a small number of times. The chain employs TRBV2 and TRBJ2-2; TRBD1 matches 8 bases. Per germline, CDR1 SNHLY and CDR2 FYNNEI. With 5 bases clipped from V and 6 bases from J, the junction kept 5 bases outside the gene matches. The CDR3 has 14 residues. The CDR3 reads CASSFETGAGELFF. The CDR3 coding sequence is TGTGCCAGCAGTTTCGAGACAGGGGCCGGGGAGCTGTTTTTT.

The CDR3 reads CASSPGQVPETQYF. CDR3 DNA: TGTGCCAGCAGCCCAGGACAGGTCCCAGAGACCCAGTACTTC. This sequence joins TRBV11-1 and TRBJ2-5; 7 positions agree with TRBD1. CDR1 and CDR2 (germline): SGHAT, FQDESV (reference sequence). V gave up 5 bases and J gave up 4 bases; unmatched junction bases: 7. The CDR3 runs 14 residues. Based on the CDR3 plus reference TRBV11-1 and TRBJ2-5, the full variable domain is EAEVAQSPRYKITEKSQAVAFWCDPISGHATLYWYRQILGQGPELLVQFQDESVVDDSQLPKDRFSAERLKGVDSTLKIQPAELGDSAMYLCASSPGQVPETQYFGPGTRLLVL.

The J gene is TRBJ2-1, the V gene TRBV2; unclear D gene. Trimming stripped 4 bases from V and 11 bases from J, with 9 bases between. Germline V CDR1 and CDR2: SNHLY, FYNNEI. The CDR3 is 11 amino acids. CDR3 loop: CASSVTDKQFF. CDR3 nucleotides: TGTGCCAGCAGTGTAACAGACAAGCAGTTCTTC.

This sequence joins TRBV5-4 and TRBJ2-5; a weak D match, TRBD2 (5 bases). The CDR3 sequence is 14 residues long. Trimming stripped 7 bases from V and 0 bases from J, with 13 bases between. Germline V lookup: CDR1 SGHNT, CDR2 YYREEE (reference sequence). DNA of the CDR3: TGTGCCAGCGGACTGACCCATTACCAAGAGACCCAGTACTTC. As protein: CASGLTHYQETQYF.

This clone showed up just a few times. The chain is built from TRBV7-2 and TRBJ1-6, with TRBD1 matching over 9 bases. The junction had 5 bases not matched to a gene; V was cut back by 11 bases and J by 6 bases. The CDR3 covers 13 residues. CDR1 and CDR2 (germline): SGHTA, FQGNSA. This CDR3 reads CAGGTGLNSPLHF. The CDR3 DNA follows: TGTGCCGGCGGGACAGGGCTTAATTCACCCCTCCACTTT.

This clone appeared once. The chain is built from TRBV5-1 and TRBJ2-1; D might be TRBD2 (5 bases). The V and J ends lost 0 bases and 0 bases respectively, with 10 bases between them. Germline-derived CDR1 and CDR2 are SGHRS and YFSETQ. CDR3 length: 16 amino acids. The CDR3 bases are TGCGCCAGCAGCTTGGCGGGGTTGGGCTCCTACAATGAGCAGTTCTTC. It codes for CASSLAGLGSYNEQFF.

The V gene is TRBV28, the J gene TRBJ1-1; D is ambiguous. Trimming removed 8 bases at V and 5 bases at J, with 15 bases between. The CDR3 covers 13 residues. Germline CDR1 is MDHEN and CDR2 is SYDVKM. In nucleotides, the CDR3 is TGTGCCAGCTTTCGGTGGGGAGGTACTGAAGCTTTCTTT. It translates to CASFRWGGTEAFF.

The V and J genes are TRBV10-3 and TRBJ1-3, with a tentative D call TRBD1 (5 bases). CDR3 length: 14 amino acids. V lost 4 bases and J 4 bases, leaving 11 bases between the germline ends. The V gene's germline CDR1 is ENHRY and CDR2 SYGVKD. The CDR3 DNA follows: TGTGCCATCAGTGGCCAGGGAAGGGGAAACACCATATATTTT. Translation: CAISGQGRGNTIYF.

The rearrangement links TRBV19 to TRBJ2-3; perhaps TRBD2 as D (6 bases). The CDR3 extends over 15 amino acids. Germline values: CDR1 LNHDA, CDR2 SQIVND (reference sequence). V was cut by 1 base and J by 6 bases, with 14 bases left in between. The CDR3 region is CASSIGRLVLDTQYF. CDR3 nucleotides: TGTGCCAGTAGTATAGGAAGACTAGTTCTGGATACGCAGTATTTT.